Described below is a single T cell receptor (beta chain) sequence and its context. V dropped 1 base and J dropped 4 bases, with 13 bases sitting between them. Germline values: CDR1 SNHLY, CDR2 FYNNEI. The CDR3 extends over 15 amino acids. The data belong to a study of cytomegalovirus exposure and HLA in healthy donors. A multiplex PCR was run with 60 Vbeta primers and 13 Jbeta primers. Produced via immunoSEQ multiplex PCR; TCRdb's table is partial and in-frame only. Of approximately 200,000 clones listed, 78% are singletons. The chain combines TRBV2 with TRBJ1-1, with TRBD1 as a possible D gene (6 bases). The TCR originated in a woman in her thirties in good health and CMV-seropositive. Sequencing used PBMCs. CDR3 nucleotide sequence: TGTGCCAGCAGTGAAGTCAGTCGAGGGGGCACTGAAGCTTTCTTT. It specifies CASSEVSRGGTEAFF.